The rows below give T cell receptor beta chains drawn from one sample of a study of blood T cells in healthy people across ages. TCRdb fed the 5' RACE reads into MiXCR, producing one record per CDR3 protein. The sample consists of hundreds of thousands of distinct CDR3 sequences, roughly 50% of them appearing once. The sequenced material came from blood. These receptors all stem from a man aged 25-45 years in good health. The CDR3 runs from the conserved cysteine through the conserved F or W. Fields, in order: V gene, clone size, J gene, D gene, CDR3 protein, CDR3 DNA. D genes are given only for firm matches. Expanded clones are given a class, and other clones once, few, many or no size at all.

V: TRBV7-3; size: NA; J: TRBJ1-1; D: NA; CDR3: CASSLSGQLNTEAFF; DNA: TGTGCCAGCAGCTTAAGCGGACAGCTGAACACTGAAGCTTTCTTT
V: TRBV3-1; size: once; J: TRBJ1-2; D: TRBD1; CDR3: CASSNQGAWGYTF; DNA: TGTGCCAGCAGCAACCAGGGGGCGTGGGGCTACACCTTC
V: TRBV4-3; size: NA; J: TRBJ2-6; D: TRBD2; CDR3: CASSDGTRHSGANVLTF; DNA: TGCGCCAGCAGCGACGGGACTAGACATTCTGGGGCCAACGTCCTGACTTTC
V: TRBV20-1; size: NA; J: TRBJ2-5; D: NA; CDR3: CSGWEFETQYF; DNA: TGCAGTGGGTGGGAGTTCGAGACCCAGTACTTC
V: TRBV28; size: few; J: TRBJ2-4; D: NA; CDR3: CASSPRWFGNIQYF; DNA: TGTGCCAGCAGTCCCCGGTGGTTTGGAAACATTCAGTACTTC
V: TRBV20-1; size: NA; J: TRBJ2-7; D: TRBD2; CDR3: CSARDYREGREQYF; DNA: TGCAGTGCTAGAGATTACCGGGAGGGCCGCGAGCAGTACTTC
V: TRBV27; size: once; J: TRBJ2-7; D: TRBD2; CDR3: CASSLGGGTGYNEQYF; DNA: TGTGCCAGCAGTTTAGGGGGAGGGACCGGATACAATGAGCAGTACTTC
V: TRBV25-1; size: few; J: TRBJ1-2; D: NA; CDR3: CASSGGYYGYTF; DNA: TGTGCCAGCAGCGGGGGGTACTATGGCTACACCTTC
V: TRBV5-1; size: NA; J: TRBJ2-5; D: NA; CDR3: CASRPPQGGETQYF; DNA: TGCGCCAGCAGGCCCCCGCAGGGAGGAGAGACCCAGTACTTC
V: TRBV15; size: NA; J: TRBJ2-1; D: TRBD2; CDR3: CATSRDPQPGLGPSNEQFF; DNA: TGTGCCACCAGCAGAGACCCACAGCCGGGACTAGGACCTTCCAATGAGCAGTTCTTC
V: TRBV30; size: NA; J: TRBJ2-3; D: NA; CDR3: CALVSDVGGTGLLKDTQYF; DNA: TGTGCCCTCGTGAGTGATGTCGGGGGGACAGGCCTCCTTAAAGATACGCAGTATTTT
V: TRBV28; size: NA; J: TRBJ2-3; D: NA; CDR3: CASSFGPFGTDTQYF; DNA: TGTGCCAGCAGTTTCGGTCCTTTCGGCACAGATACGCAGTATTTT
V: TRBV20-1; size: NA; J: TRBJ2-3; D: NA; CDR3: CSAILAGSTDTQYF; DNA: TGCAGTGCTATCCTGGCGGGGAGCACAGATACGCAGTATTTT
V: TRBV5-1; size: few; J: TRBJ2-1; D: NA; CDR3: CASSLGQEGNEQFF; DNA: TGCGCCAGCAGCTTAGGACAGGAGGGGAATGAGCAGTTCTTC
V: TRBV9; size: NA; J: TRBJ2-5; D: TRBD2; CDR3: CASSASGSWKTQYF; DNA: TGTGCCAGCAGCGCTAGCGGGAGCTGGAAGACCCAGTACTTC
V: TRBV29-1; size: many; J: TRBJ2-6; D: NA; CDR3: CSVLQYYSGANVLTF; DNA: TGCAGCGTTCTCCAGTATTACTCTGGGGCCAACGTCCTGACTTTC
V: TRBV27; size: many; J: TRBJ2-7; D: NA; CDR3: CASSLSYGSYEQYF; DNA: TGTGCCAGCAGTTTATCCTATGGTTCCTACGAGCAGTACTTC
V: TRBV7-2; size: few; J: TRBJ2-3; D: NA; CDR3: CASRQVLLRTDTQYF; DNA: TGTGCCAGCAGGCAGGTCCTTCTCCGCACAGATACGCAGTATTTT
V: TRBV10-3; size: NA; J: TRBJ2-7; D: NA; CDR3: CAISEKGSSSLYEQYF; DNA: TGTGCCATCAGTGAGAAAGGCAGCTCGTCTCTCTACGAGCAGTACTTC
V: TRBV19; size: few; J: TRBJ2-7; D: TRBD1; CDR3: CASSMTGSSEQYF; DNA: TGTGCCAGTAGTATGACAGGGAGTTCCGAGCAGTACTTC
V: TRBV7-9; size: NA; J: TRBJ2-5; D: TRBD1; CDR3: CASSGPRTGVQETQYF; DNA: TGTGCCAGCAGCGGGCCGAGGACAGGCGTCCAAGAGACCCAGTACTTC
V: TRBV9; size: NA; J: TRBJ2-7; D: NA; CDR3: CASSAVAAFSYEQYF; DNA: TGTGCCAGCAGCGCGGTCGCGGCCTTCTCCTACGAGCAGTACTTC
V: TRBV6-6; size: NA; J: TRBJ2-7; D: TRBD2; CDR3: CASMSSGSIYEQYF; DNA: TGTGCCAGCATGTCTAGCGGGAGTATCTACGAGCAGTACTTC
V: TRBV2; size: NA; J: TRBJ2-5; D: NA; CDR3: CASSEQGGALRETQYF; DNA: TGTGCCAGCAGTGAACAGGGTGGGGCTTTGCGGGAGACCCAGTACTTC
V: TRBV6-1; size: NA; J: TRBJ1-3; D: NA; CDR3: CASSEAHPPTGSLNTIYF; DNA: TGTGCCAGCAGTGAAGCGCACCCCCCCACAGGGAGTCTTAACACCATATATTTT
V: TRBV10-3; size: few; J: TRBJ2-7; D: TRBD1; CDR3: CAISPGTESYEQYF; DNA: TGTGCCATCAGCCCCGGGACAGAGTCCTACGAGCAGTACTTC
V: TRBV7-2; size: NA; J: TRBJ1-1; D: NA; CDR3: CASSFKSGGTEAFF; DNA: TGTGCCAGCAGCTTTAAGTCAGGTGGCACTGAAGCTTTCTTT
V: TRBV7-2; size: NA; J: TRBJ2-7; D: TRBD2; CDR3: CASSPRGLAGLNEQYF; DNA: TGTGCCAGCAGCCCTCGCGGACTAGCGGGATTAAACGAGCAGTACTTC
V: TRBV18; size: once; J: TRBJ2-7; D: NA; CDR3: CASSPLADSSYEQYF; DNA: TGTGCCAGCTCACCACTAGCGGACAGCTCCTACGAGCAGTACTTC
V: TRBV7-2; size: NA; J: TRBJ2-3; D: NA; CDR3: CASSREVTDTQYF; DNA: TGTGCCAGCAGCAGGGAGGTGACAGATACGCAGTATTTT
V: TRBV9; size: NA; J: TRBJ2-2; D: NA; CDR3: CASSARNTGELFF; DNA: TGTGCCAGCAGCGCAAGGAACACCGGGGAGCTGTTTTTT
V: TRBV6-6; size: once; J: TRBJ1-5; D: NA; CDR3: CASTGSIYQPQHF; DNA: TGTGCCAGCACAGGCTCAATTTATCAGCCCCAGCATTTT
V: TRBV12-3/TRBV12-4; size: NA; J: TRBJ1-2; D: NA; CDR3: CASTGSRNYGYTF; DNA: TGTGCCAGCACAGGTTCCAGGAACTATGGCTACACCTTC
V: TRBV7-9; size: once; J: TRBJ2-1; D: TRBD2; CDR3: CASRDSGRGYNEQFF; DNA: TGTGCCAGCAGAGATAGCGGGAGGGGGTACAATGAGCAGTTCTTC